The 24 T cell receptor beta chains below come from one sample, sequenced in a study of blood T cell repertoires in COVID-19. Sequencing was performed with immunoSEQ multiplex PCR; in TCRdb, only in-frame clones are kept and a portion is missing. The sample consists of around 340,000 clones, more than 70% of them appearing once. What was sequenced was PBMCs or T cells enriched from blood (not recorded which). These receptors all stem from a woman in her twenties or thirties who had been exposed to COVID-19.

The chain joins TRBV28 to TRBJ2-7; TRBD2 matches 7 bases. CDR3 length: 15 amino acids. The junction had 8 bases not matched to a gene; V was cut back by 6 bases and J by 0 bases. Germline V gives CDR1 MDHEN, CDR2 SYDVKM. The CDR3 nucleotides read TGTGCCAGCAGCCCCGGACTAGGCAACTCCTACGAGCAGTACTTC. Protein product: CASSPGLGNSYEQYF. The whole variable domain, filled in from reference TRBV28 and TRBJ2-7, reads DVKVTQSSRYLVKRTGEKVFLECVQDMDHENMFWYRQDPGLGLRLIYFSYDVKMKEKGDIPEGYSVSREKKERFSLILESASTNQTSMYLCASSPGLGNSYEQYFGPGTRLTVT.

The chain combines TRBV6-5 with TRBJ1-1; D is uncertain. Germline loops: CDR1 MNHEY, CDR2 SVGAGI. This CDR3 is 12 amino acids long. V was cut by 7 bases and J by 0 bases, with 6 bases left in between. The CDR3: CASTGVNTEAFF. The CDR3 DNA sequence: TGTGCCAGCACGGGAGTGAACACTGAAGCTTTCTTT.

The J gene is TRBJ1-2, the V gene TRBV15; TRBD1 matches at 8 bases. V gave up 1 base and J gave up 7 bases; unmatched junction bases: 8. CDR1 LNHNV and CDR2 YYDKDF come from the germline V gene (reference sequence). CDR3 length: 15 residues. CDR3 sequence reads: CATSRGRTGPVGYTF. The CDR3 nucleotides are TGTGCCACCAGCAGAGGCCGGACAGGGCCGGTTGGCTACACCTTC.

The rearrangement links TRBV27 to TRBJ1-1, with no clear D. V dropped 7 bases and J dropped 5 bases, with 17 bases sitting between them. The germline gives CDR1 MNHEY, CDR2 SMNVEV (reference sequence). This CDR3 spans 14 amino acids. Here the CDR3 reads CASTPGQSQTEAFF. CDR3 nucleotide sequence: TGTGCCAGCACCCCGGGTCAATCCCAGACTGAAGCTTTCTTT.

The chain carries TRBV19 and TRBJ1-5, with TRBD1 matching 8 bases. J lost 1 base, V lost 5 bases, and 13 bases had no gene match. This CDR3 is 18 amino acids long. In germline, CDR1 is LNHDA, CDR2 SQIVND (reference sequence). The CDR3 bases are TGTGCCAGTAGTCCGGATGACAGGGGAGTGGGCAGCAATCAGCCCCAGCATTTT. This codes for CASSPDDRGVGSNQPQHF. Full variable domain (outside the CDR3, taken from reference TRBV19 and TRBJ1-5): DGGITQSPKYLFRKEGQNVTLSCEQNLNHDAMYWYRQDPGQGLRLIYYSQIVNDFQKGDIAEGYSVSREKKESFPLTVTSAQKNPTAFYLCASSPDDRGVGSNQPQHFGDGTRLSIL.

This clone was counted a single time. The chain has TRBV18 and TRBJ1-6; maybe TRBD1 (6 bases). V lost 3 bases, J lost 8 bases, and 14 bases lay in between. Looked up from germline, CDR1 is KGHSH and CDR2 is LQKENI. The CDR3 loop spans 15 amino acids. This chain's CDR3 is CASSPAGAGDSPLHF. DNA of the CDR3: TGTGCCAGCTCACCGGCAGGGGCCGGGGATTCACCCCTCCACTTT.

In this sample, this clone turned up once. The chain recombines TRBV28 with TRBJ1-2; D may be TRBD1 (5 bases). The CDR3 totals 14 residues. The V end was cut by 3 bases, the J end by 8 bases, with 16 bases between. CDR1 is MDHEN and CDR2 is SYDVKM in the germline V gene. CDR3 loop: CASSFGQGNLGYTF. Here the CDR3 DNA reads TGTGCCAGCAGTTTCGGGCAGGGTAATTTGGGCTACACCTTC.

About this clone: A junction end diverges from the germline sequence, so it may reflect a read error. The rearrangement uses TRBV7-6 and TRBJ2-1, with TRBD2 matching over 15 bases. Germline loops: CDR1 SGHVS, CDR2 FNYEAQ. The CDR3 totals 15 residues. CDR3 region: CASSLRTSGRGEGLF. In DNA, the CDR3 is TGTGCCAGCAGCCTTAGGACTAGCGGGAGGGGGGAAGGGCTCTTC.

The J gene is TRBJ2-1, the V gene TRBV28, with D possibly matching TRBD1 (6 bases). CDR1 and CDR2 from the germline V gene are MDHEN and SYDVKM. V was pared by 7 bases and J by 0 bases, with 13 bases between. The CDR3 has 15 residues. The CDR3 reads CASILTGSSYNEQFF. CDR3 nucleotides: TGTGCCAGCATCCTCACAGGGAGCTCCTACAATGAGCAGTTCTTC.

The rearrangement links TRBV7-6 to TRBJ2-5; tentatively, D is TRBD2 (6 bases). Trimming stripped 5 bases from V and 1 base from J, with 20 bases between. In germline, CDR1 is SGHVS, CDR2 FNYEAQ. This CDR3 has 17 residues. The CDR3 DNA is TGTGCCAGCAGCAACCCGCGGGGTTCGGTGGGCCAAGAGACCCAGTACTTC. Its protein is CASSNPRGSVGQETQYF.

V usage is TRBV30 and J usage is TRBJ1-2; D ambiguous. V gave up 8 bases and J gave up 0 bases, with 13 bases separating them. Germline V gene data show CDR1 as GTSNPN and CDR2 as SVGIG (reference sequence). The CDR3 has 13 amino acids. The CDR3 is CAARIYTNYGYTF. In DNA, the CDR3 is TGTGCCGCTCGTATTTACACTAACTATGGCTACACCTTC.

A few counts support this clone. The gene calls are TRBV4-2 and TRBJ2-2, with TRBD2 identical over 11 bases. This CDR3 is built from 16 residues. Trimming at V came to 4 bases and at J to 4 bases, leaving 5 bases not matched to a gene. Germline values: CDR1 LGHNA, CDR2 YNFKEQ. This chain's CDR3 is CASSLLAGEGTGELFF. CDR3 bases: TGTGCCAGCAGCCTACTAGCGGGAGAAGGCACCGGGGAGCTGTTTTTT.

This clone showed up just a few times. CDR3 loop: CASSLAGVNPYEQYF. Written as DNA, the CDR3 is TGCGCCAGCAGCTTGGCCGGGGTAAATCCCTACGAGCAGTACTTC. The V gene is TRBV5-1, the J gene TRBJ2-7; D is perhaps TRBD2 (5 bases). CDR1 and CDR2 from the germline V gene are SGHRS and YFSETQ. The CDR3 has 15 residues. With 0 bases removed from V and 2 bases from J, the gap between germline ends came to 12 bases.

The DNA for the CDR3 is TGTGCCAGCAGTTTTGGGCGGGGGCATGGCTACACCTTC. It encodes CASSFGRGHGYTF. The rearrangement links TRBV12-3 or TRBV12-4 to TRBJ1-2; D is possibly TRBD1 (6 bases). The V gene lost 3 bases and the J gene lost 6 bases, with 11 bases spanning the gap. The CDR3 contains 13 residues.

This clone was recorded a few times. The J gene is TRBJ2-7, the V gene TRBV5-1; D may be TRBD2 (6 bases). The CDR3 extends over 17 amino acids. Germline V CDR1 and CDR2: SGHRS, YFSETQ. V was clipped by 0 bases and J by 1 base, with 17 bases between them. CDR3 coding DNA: TGCGCCAGCAGCTTGGCCGTAGACAGCGGGCCGTCCTACGAGCAGTACTTC. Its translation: CASSLAVDSGPSYEQYF.

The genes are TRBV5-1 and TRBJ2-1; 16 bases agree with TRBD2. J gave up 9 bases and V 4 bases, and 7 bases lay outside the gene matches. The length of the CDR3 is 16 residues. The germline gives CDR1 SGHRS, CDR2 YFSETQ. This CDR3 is CASSEGLAGGQGEQFF. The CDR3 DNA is TGCGCCAGCAGCGAGGGACTAGCGGGAGGGCAGGGTGAGCAGTTCTTC.

The CDR3 protein is CASSLEGRDGTDTQYF. Here the CDR3 DNA reads TGTGCCAGCAGCTTAGAGGGCCGGGATGGCACAGATACGCAGTATTTT. This chain connects TRBV11-3 to TRBJ2-3; the D gene is possibly TRBD2 (5 bases). V was clipped by 0 bases and J by 1 base, with 11 bases between them. This CDR3 spans 16 amino acids. Looked up from germline, CDR1 is SGHNT and CDR2 is YENEEA.

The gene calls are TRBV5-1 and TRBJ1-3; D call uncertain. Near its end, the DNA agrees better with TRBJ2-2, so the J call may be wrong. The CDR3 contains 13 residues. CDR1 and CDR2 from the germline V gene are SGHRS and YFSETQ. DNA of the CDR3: TGCGCCAGCAGCTTGGCAGCGACCGGGGAGCTGTTTTTT. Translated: CASSLAATGELFF.

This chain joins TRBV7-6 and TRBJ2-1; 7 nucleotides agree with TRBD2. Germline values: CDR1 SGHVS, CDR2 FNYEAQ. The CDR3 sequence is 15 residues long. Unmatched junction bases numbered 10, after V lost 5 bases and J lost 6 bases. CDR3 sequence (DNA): TGTGCCAGCAGCCGTACCGGGACTATCCCCAATGAGCAGTTCTTC. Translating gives CASSRTGTIPNEQFF.

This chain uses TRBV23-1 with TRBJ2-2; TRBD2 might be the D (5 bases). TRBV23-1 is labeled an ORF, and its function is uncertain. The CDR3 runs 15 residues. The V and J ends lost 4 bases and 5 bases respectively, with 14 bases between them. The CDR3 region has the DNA TGCGCCAGCAGTCTGGCAGCGGACCCGACCGGGGAGCTGTTTTTT. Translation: CASSLAADPTGELFF.

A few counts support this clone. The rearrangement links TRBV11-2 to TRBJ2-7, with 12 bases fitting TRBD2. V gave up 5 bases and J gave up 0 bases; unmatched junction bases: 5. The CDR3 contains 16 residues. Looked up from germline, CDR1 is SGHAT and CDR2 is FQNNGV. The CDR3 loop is CASSTRLAGVSYEQYF. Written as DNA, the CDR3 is TGTGCCAGCAGCACCCGACTAGCGGGAGTCTCCTACGAGCAGTACTTC.

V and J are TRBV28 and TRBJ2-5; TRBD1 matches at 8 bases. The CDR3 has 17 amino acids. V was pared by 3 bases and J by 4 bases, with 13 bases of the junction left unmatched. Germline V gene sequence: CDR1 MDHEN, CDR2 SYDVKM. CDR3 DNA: TGTGCCAGCAGTTTCGGAGCTAGGGCAGGGGGCGTAGAGACCCAGTACTTC. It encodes CASSFGARAGGVETQYF.

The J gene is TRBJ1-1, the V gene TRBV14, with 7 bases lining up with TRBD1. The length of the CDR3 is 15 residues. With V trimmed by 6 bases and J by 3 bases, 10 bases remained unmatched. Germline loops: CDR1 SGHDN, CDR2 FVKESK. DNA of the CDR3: TGTGCCAGCAGTCGACAGGGTCTGGGGGACACTGAAGCTTTCTTT. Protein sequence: CASSRQGLGDTEAFF.

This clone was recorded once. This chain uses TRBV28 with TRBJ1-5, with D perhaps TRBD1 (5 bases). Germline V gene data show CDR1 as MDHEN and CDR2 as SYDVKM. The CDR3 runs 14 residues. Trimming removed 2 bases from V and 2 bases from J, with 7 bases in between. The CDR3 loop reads CASSLGGGNQPQHF. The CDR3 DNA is TGTGCCAGCAGTTTAGGGGGGGGCAATCAGCCCCAGCATTTT.